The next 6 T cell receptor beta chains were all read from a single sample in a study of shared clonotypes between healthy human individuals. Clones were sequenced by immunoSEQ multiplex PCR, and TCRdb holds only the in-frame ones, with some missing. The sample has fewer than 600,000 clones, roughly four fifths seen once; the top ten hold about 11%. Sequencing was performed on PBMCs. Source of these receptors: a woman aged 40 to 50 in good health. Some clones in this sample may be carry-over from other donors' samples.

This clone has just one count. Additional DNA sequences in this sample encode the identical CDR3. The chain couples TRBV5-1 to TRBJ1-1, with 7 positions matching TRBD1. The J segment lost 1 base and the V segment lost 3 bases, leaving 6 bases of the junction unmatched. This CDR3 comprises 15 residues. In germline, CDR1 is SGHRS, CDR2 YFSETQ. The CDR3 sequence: CASSSTGTANTEAFF. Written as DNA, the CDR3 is TGCGCCAGCAGCTCGACAGGGACGGCGAACACTGAAGCTTTCTTT.

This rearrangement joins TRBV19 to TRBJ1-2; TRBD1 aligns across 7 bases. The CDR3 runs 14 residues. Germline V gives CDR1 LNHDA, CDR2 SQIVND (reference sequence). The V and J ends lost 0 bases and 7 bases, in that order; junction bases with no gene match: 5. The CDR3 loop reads CASSIENRGPGYTF. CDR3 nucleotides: TGTGCCAGTAGTATAGAAAACAGGGGACCTGGCTACACCTTC.

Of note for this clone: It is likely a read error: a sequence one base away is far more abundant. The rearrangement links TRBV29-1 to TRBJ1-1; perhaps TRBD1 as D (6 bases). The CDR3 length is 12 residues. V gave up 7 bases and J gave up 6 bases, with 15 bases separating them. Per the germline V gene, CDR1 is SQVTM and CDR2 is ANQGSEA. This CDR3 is CSAYFRGAEAFF. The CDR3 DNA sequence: TGCAGCGCTTACTTCAGGGGTGCTGAAGCTTTCTTT.

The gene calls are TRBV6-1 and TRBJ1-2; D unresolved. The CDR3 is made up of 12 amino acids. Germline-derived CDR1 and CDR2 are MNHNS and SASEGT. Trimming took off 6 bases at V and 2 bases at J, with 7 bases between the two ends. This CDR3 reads CASSRQNYGYTF. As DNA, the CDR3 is TGTGCCAGCAGCCGCCAAAACTATGGCTACACCTTC.

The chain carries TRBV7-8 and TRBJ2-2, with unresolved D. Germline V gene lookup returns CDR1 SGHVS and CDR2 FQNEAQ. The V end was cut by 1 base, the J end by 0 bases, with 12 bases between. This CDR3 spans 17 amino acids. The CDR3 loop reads CASSLGGISANTGELFF. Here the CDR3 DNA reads TGTGCCAGCAGCTTAGGGGGTATCTCCGCGAACACCGGGGAGCTGTTTTTT.

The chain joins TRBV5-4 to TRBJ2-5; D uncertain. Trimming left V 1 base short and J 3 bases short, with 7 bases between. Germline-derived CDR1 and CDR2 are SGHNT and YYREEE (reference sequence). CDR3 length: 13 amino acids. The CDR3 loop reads CASSLPLKETQYF. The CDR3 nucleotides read TGTGCCAGCAGCTTGCCGTTAAAAGAGACCCAGTACTTC.